Following are 12 T cell receptor beta chains from one sample sequenced in a study of blood T cell repertoires in COVID-19. Generated by immunoSEQ multiplex PCR, the TCRdb table keeps only in-frame clones and is missing some. Altogether about 210,000 clones are present, 80% to 90% being singletons, with the ten largest covering around 7%. The sample taken for sequencing was PBMCs or T cells enriched from blood (not recorded which). These receptors were taken from a young man in a cohort exposed to, infected with or recovered from COVID-19 (not recorded which).

The chain recombines TRBV9 with TRBJ2-2; 7 nucleotides align to TRBD1. V lost 8 bases to trimming and J lost 3 bases; unmatched junction nucleotides: 4. The CDR3 runs to 13 residues. Germline lookup yields CDR1 SGDLS and CDR2 YYNGEE. The CDR3 here is CASTTGHTGELFF. In DNA, the CDR3 is TGTGCCAGTACGACAGGGCACACCGGGGAGCTGTTTTTT.

V is TRBV4-2 and J is TRBJ2-3; 8 bases align to TRBD2. The V segment lost 1 base and the J segment 3 bases; nucleotides outside the gene matches: 6. This CDR3 contains 16 residues. Germline V gene lookup returns CDR1 LGHNA and CDR2 YNFKEQ. This CDR3 is CASSQAPRGRTDTQYF. DNA for the CDR3: TGTGCCAGCAGCCAAGCCCCCCGCGGGAGGACAGATACGCAGTATTTT.

This chain links TRBV29-1 with TRBJ2-1; TRBD1 might be the D (6 bases). Germline CDR1 SQVTM, CDR2 ANQGSEA. V was shortened by 5 bases and J by 1 base, with 12 bases between the two germline ends. This CDR3 region has 14 residues. The CDR3: CSVSQGSSYNEQFF. CDR3 coding DNA: TGCAGCGTTAGTCAGGGGAGTTCCTACAATGAGCAGTTCTTC.

This clone was counted a few times. The rearrangement uses TRBV10-3 and TRBJ2-7; the match to TRBD1 covers 7 bases. Unmatched junction bases numbered 6, after V lost 4 bases and J lost 3 bases. The CDR3 is 14 residues long. Germline V CDR1 and CDR2: ENHRY, SYGVKD. In DNA, the CDR3 is TGTGCCATCAGTGTCGGGACAGCAAACTACGAGCAGTACTTC. It yields the protein CAISVGTANYEQYF.

CDR3 region: CASSQLQTGLNGYTF. CDR3 nucleotide sequence: TGTGCCAGCTCACAACTTCAGACAGGGTTGAATGGCTACACCTTC. The V call is TRBV18, the J call TRBJ1-2; TRBD1 aligns across 7 bases. Looked up from germline, CDR1 is KGHSH and CDR2 is LQKENI. The J segment lost 6 bases and the V segment lost 4 bases, leaving 11 bases of the junction unmatched. CDR3 size: 15 residues.

The table lists this clone with a few counts. The rearrangement uses TRBV7-9 and TRBJ1-5, with 7 bases fitting TRBD1. There are 14 residues in the CDR3. V was clipped by 0 bases and J by 7 bases; unmatched bases: 3. CDR1 is SEHNR, CDR2 FQNEAQ, per germline (reference sequence). This CDR3 reads CASSLAGGGQPQHF. CDR3 nucleotides: TGTGCCAGCAGCTTAGCAGGGGGCGGGCAGCCCCAGCATTTT.

The chain couples TRBV24-1 to TRBJ2-3, with D tentatively TRBD2 (6 bases). Germline CDR1 and CDR2: KGHDR and SFDVKD. The length of the CDR3 is 15 residues. Between the trimmed V and J ends, which lost 3 bases and 9 bases, there was a span of 18 bases. The CDR3 bases are TGTGCCACCAGTGATCCGGGATCTAGCGTTACAACGCAGTATTTT. It codes for CATSDPGSSVTTQYF.

The chain uses TRBV2 and TRBJ1-1, with D unresolved. CDR3 length: 14 amino acids. V lost 5 bases and J lost 0, with 10 bases in between. CDR1 is SNHLY and CDR2 is FYNNEI in the germline V gene. CDR3 in amino acids: CASSKTTVNTEAFF. For the CDR3, the DNA is TGTGCCAGCAGTAAGACAACAGTGAACACTGAAGCTTTCTTT.

J is TRBJ2-5 and V is TRBV7-9; TRBD2 matches 8 bases. The V gene end was trimmed by 1 base and the J gene end by 0 bases; junction bases not matched to a gene: 10. Germline V gene sequence: CDR1 SEHNR, CDR2 FQNEAQ (reference sequence). The length of the CDR3 is 18 residues. As DNA, the CDR3 is TGTGCCAGCAGCTTAGTATTAGCGGGATCCCCGTACCAAGAGACCCAGTACTTC. Protein: CASSLVLAGSPYQETQYF.

The chain joins TRBV7-2 to TRBJ2-3; the match to TRBD2 covers 7 bases. This CDR3 comprises 18 residues. Germline CDR1 SGHTA, CDR2 FQGNSA. With V trimmed by 1 base and J by 3 bases, 13 bases remained unmatched. CDR3 sequence (DNA): TGTGCCAGCAGCTTAGACTCCGGGCGCGGGAGAGAGACAGATACGCAGTATTTT. It yields the protein CASSLDSGRGRETDTQYF.

V gene TRBV28 combines with J gene TRBJ2-2, with 10 bases identical to TRBD1. The CDR3 loop spans 16 amino acids. The germline V gene has CDR1 MDHEN and CDR2 SYDVKM. The trim removed 4 bases at V and 4 bases at J, leaving 6 bases unmatched. The CDR3 spells CASSSNGQGGTGELFF. CDR3 in DNA: TGTGCCAGCAGTTCCAATGGACAGGGGGGCACCGGGGAGCTGTTTTTT.

V gene TRBV5-4 combines with J gene TRBJ2-2; no definite D call. This CDR3 is built from 12 residues. Trimming removed 4 bases from V and 7 bases from J, with 8 bases in between. Germline V gives CDR1 SGHNT, CDR2 YYREEE (reference sequence). CDR3 DNA sequence: TGTGCCAGCAGCCTAGGATTCGGGGAGCTGTTTTTT. Residues: CASSLGFGELFF.